These 9 T cell receptor beta chains originate from one sample sequenced in a study of blood T cells in healthy people across ages. The second PCR ran about 6 to 12 cycles with a sample-barcoded 5' primer and J-beta primers. TCRdb passed the 5' RACE reads through MiXCR, listing each CDR3 protein once. Of about 1.1 million distinct CDR3 sequences listed, more than 30% are singletons. What was sequenced was blood. The source is a young man in good health.

This chain joins TRBV12-3 or TRBV12-4 and TRBJ2-5; D is undetermined. The CDR3 runs 15 residues. V lost 6 bases and J lost 11, with 25 bases in between. The CDR3 protein is CASSPVVGGYNEQYF. The DNA of the CDR3 is TGTGCCAGCAGCCCGGTAGTGGGTGGGTACAATGAGCAGTACTTC.

The chain has TRBV5-1 and TRBJ1-4, with D unresolved. Germline lookup yields CDR1 SGHRS and CDR2 YFSETQ. V was pared by 7 bases and J by 0 bases, with 16 bases between. This CDR3 spans 16 amino acids. The CDR3 region is CASSVGPDATNEKLFF. CDR3 in DNA: TGCGCCAGCTCCGTAGGGCCAGACGCAACTAATGAAAAACTGTTTTTT.

In regard to this clonotype: At one of its ends the junction is not consistent with the germline gene, which may arise from a read error. The V gene is TRBV5-1, the J gene TRBJ2-3; D gene ambiguous. Germline CDR1 and CDR2: SGHRS and YFSETQ. The CDR3 runs 14 residues. The CDR3 region is CVSSLTDGTDTQYF. CDR3 sequence (DNA): TGCGTCAGCAGCTTGACGGATGGCACAGATACGCAGTATTTT.

The J gene is TRBJ1-1, the V gene TRBV6-6, with 8 nucleotides matching TRBD1. The CDR3 length is 15 residues. Germline assignment: CDR1 MNHNY and CDR2 SVGAGI (reference sequence). V lost 8 bases to trimming and J lost 1 base; unmatched junction nucleotides: 9. The CDR3 DNA sequence: TGTGCCAGCGGCCTACAGGGGGGGCAGAACACTGAAGCTTTCTTT. Protein product: CASGLQGGQNTEAFF.

CDR3 protein: CSARDLGSSDYGYTF. The CDR3 nucleotides read TGCAGTGCTAGAGATCTGGGCAGTTCTGACTATGGCTACACCTTC. The chain uses TRBV20-1 and TRBJ1-2; D remains ambiguous. The germline gives CDR1 DFQATT, CDR2 SNEGSKA (reference sequence). CDR3 length: 15 residues. V lost 0 bases, J lost 3 bases, and 14 bases lay in between.

This clonotype was seen more than once but under ten times. The V gene is TRBV20-1, the J gene TRBJ1-5; unclear D gene. V was pared by 5 bases and J by 4 bases, with 9 bases between. Germline assignment: CDR1 DFQATT and CDR2 SNEGSKA (reference sequence). The CDR3 covers 12 residues. Here the CDR3 DNA reads TGCAGTGCTGGGCCCGGTAATCAGCCCCAGCATTTT. Translating gives CSAGPGNQPQHF.

This sequence joins TRBV27 and TRBJ1-1; no clear D. V gave up 5 bases and J gave up 10 bases, with 17 bases separating them. Germline values: CDR1 MNHEY, CDR2 SMNVEV (reference sequence). The length of the CDR3 is 13 residues. The DNA of the CDR3 is TGTGCCAGCAGTGAAGCAGGAGGGAGCCGAGCTTTCTTT. This encodes CASSEAGGSRAFF.

This rearrangement joins TRBV4-2 to TRBJ1-2, with D possibly being TRBD1 (6 bases). CDR1 is LGHNA, CDR2 YNFKEQ, per germline. V shed 1 base and J shed 0 bases, with 9 bases lying between them. This CDR3 is built from 15 residues. The chain's CDR3 is CASSQGDNPNYGYTF. CDR3 DNA sequence: TGTGCCAGCAGCCAAGGGGACAACCCTAACTATGGCTACACCTTC.

V usage is TRBV9 and J usage is TRBJ1-1, with D possibly being TRBD1 (6 bases). Germline V CDR1 and CDR2: SGDLS, YYNGEE. Trimming removed 3 bases at V and 2 bases at J, with 14 bases between. The CDR3 is 15 residues long. CDR3 residues: CASSASGGTNTEAFF. The CDR3 DNA reads TGTGCCAGCAGCGCGAGTGGCGGGACAAACACTGAAGCTTTCTTT.